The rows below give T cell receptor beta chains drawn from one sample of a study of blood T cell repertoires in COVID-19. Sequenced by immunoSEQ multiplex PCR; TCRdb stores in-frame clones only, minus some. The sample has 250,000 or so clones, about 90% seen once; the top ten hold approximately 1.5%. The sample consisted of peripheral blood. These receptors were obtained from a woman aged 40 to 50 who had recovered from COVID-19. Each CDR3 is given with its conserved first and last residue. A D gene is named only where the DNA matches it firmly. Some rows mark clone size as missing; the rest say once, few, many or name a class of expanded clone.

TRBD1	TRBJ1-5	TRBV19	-	TGTGCCAGTAGTGGACAGGGAGGCAATCAGCCCCAGCATTTT	CASSGQGGNQPQHF
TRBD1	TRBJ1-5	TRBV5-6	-	TGTGCCAGCAGCCCAAGAAAGACAGGGGCCCTCTATGCCCAGCATTTT	CASSPRKTGALYAQHF
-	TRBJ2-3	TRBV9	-	TGTGCCAGCAGCGGACACCTCACAGATACGCAGTATTTT	CASSGHLTDTQYF
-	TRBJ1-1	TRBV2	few	TGTGCCAGCAGTTATCTTGAAGCTTTCTTT	CASSYLEAFF
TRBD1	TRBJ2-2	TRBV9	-	TGTGCCAGCAGCGCTGGTCAGGGGGCCGGGGAGCTGTTTTTT	CASSAGQGAGELFF
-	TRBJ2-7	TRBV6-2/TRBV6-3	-	TGTGCCAGCAGTACCCCGCACAACTCCTACGAGCAGTACTTC	CASSTPHNSYEQYF
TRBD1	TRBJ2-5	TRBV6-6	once	TGTGCCAGCAGTAAACATCACAGGGGGGAGGAGACCCAGTACTTC	CASSKHHRGEETQYF
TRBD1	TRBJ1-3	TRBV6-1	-	TGTGCCAGCAGTGAATATGGGACAGGGGGTCACACCATATATTTT	CASSEYGTGGHTIYF
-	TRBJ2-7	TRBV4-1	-	TGCGCCAGCAGCCAAGCCATACACTCCTACGAGCAGTACTTC	CASSQAIHSYEQYF
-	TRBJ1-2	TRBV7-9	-	TGTGCCAGCAGCTTGACAGAAAACTATGGCTACACCTTC	CASSLTENYGYTF
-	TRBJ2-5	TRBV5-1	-	TGCGCCAGCAGCTTGGAGGGGGACGGAAGACAAGAGACCCAGTACTTC	CASSLEGDGRQETQYF
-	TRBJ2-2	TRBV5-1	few	TGCGCCAGCAGCGGGGCGGTTCACACCGGGGAGCTGTTTTTT	CASSGAVHTGELFF
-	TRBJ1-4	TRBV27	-	TGTGCCAGCAGTTTATTCCCCGTTGCGGGGGGAGAGGTTGAAAAACTGTTTTTT	CASSLFPVAGGEVEKLFF
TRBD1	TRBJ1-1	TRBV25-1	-	TGTGCCACCCAGGGGACAGGCGGCACTGAAGCTTTCTTT	CATQGTGGTEAFF
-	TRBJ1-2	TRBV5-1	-	TGCGCCAGCAGCTTGGAGGTCAGGTCCAGCTACACCTTC	CASSLEVRSSYTF
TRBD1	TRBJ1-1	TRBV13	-	TGTGCCAGCAGCTTAATAGGACAGGGGAGGGACACTGAAGCTTTCTTT	CASSLIGQGRDTEAFF
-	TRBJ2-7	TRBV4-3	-	TGCGCCAGCAGCCGGACCGTATGGGGCGGGGAAACCTACGAGCAGTACTTC	CASSRTVWGGETYEQYF
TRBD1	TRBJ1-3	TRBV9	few	TGTGCCAGCAGCGTAGGAGGGGGCCTTGGAAACACCATATATTTT	CASSVGGGLGNTIYF
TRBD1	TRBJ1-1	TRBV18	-	TGTGCCAGCTCATATATCGGGACAGGGCGTACTGAAGCTTTCTTT	CASSYIGTGRTEAFF
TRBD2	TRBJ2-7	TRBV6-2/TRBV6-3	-	TGTGCCAGCAGACCTAGCGGGGGGCCCTACGAGCAGTACTTC	CASRPSGGPYEQYF
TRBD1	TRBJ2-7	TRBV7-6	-	TGTGCCAGCAGCCCCGGCCCGGGACAGGGAAGTTACGAGCAGTACTTC	CASSPGPGQGSYEQYF
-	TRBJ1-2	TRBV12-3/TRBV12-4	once	TGTGCCAGCAGTTTATCAGGGGCTGTTGGCTACACCTTC	CASSLSGAVGYTF
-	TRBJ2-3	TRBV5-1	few	TGCGCCAGCGGGGGGGCTGGCACAGATACGCAGTATTTT	CASGGAGTDTQYF
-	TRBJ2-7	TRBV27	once	TGTGCCAGCAGTTTAATTCCCCGGGTGGCGGGTGAGCAGTACTTC	CASSLIPRVAGEQYF
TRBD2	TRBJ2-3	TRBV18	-	TGTGCCAGCTCACCCTACCCTAGCGGGGGGGTCCTCTTTACAGATACGCAGTATTTT	CASSPYPSGGVLFTDTQYF
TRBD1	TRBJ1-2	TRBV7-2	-	TGTGCCAGCAGCCTCAGGGGGGTCTATGGCTACACCTTC	CASSLRGVYGYTF
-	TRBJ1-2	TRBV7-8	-	TGTGCCAGCAGCCCCCGACGGCTCCTAGGCTATGGCTACACCTTC	CASSPRRLLGYGYTF
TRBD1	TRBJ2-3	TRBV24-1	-	TGTGCCACCAGTGATCCCCCGGGACAGGGCACTAGCACAGATACGCAGTATTTT	CATSDPPGQGTSTDTQYF
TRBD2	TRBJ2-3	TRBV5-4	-	TGTGCCAGCAGCTTGGGGGTAGCGGGGGGGCCCGCAGATACGCAGTATTTT	CASSLGVAGGPADTQYF
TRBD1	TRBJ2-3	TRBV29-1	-	TGCAGCGTTGGGACAGGGGGCACAGATACGCAGTATTTT	CSVGTGGTDTQYF
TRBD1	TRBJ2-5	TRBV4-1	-	TGCGCCAGCAGCCCACGGACAGGGGTTAGGGAGACCCAGTACTTC	CASSPRTGVRETQYF
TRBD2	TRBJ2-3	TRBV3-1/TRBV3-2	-	TGTGCCAGCAGCCTTCTAGCGGCCGGCACAGATACGCAGTATTTT	CASSLLAAGTDTQYF
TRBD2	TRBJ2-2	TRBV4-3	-	TGCGCCAGCAGCCAATCTAGCGGGGGCGGCACCGGGGAGCTGTTTTTT	CASSQSSGGGTGELFF